A single sample gave rise to the 3 T cell receptor beta chains below, sequenced in a study of blood T cells in healthy people across ages. The authors ran a second PCR of roughly 7 to 11 cycles using a sample-barcoded 5' primer and a J-beta primer mix. MiXCR, run by TCRdb on the 5' RACE reads, gives a single entry per CDR3 protein. The data hold some 1.4 million distinct CDR3 sequences, with 35% to 45% observed a single time. The sample taken for sequencing was blood. Receptors were obtained from a woman aged 18 to 35 in good health.

The chain couples TRBV28 to TRBJ1-2; 12 nucleotides align to TRBD1. The V segment lost 4 bases and the J segment 7 bases; nucleotides outside the gene matches: 7. The CDR3 spans 15 residues. Germline V gene lookup returns CDR1 MDHEN and CDR2 SYDVKM. Here the CDR3 DNA reads TGTGCCAGCAGTTCGGGACAGGGGGCGTTGGGTGGCTACACCTTC. This translates into CASSSGQGALGGYTF.

This clonotype was observed a few times. The chain employs TRBV6-5 and TRBJ2-7; 7 bases align to TRBD1. V dropped 1 base and J dropped 3; count of bases not matched to a gene: 6. Germline loops: CDR1 MNHEY, CDR2 SVGAGI. The CDR3 has 15 amino acids. The DNA of the CDR3 is TGTGCCAGCAGTTACTACCGTGGACAGGTCTACGAGCAGTACTTC. Protein sequence: CASSYYRGQVYEQYF.

This chain uses TRBV20-1 with TRBJ1-2, with TRBD1 as a possible D gene (5 bases). This CDR3 region has 13 residues. Trimming cost V 5 bases and J 1 base, with 11 bases left between them. Germline CDR1 and CDR2: DFQATT and SNEGSKA (reference sequence). The CDR3 protein is CSAGDPYNYGYTF. As DNA, the CDR3 is TGCAGTGCTGGGGACCCTTATAACTATGGCTACACCTTC.